Listed below are T cell receptor beta chains from one sample, sequenced in a study of T cell repertoires in cytomegalovirus infection. MiXCR, applied by TCRdb to the reads, yields one record per CDR3 protein. Of roughly 920,000 distinct CDR3 sequences listed, approximately 31% were seen once; the top ten hold about 14%. These receptors' antigens are unknown. The specimen comprised cultured CD8+ T cells from PBMCs, sampled from culture after CMV antigen stimulation. All receptors derive from a human donor in good health (CMV status not recorded). Some clones in this sample may be carry-over from other donors' samples. CDR3s include the opening cysteine and the closing phenylalanine or tryptophan. D genes are given only for firm matches. Only some rows state a clone size, as once, few, many or a class for expanded clones.

j_call clone_size v_call d_call cdr3_aa cdr3_nt
TRBJ1-3 few TRBV5-1 NA CASSLQGNDFSGNTIYF TGCGCCAGCAGTCTACAGGGCAACGACTTTTCTGGAAACACCATATATTTT
TRBJ2-1 few TRBV4-1 TRBD2 CASSQGEGDYNEQFF TGCGCCAGCAGCCAAGGGGAGGGCGACTACAATGAGCAGTTCTTC
TRBJ2-1 few TRBV6-5 NA CASSYSLWGPGPTNIYEQFF TGTGCCAGCAGTTATTCTCTTTGGGGGCCGGGTCCTACTAATATTTATGAGCAGTTCTTC
TRBJ2-2 few TRBV4-1 NA CASSPLMNTGELFF TGCGCCAGCAGCCCATTAATGAACACCGGGGAGCTGTTTTTT
TRBJ2-3 NA TRBV2 NA CASSVEGSRTDTQYF TGTGCCAGCAGTGTGGAAGGGTCAAGGACAGATACGCAGTATTTT
TRBJ1-5 few TRBV24-1 NA CATSASGGQPQHF TGTGCCACCAGTGCGTCCGGCGGTCAGCCCCAGCATTTT
TRBJ2-3 NA TRBV12-3/TRBV12-4 TRBD1 CASSFVDRRLTDTQYF TGTGCCAGCAGTTTTGTGGACAGGCGACTCACAGATACGCAGTATTTT
TRBJ2-5 NA TRBV23-1 NA CASSPPGAGSETQYF TGCGCCAGCAGTCCCCCCGGGGCGGGGTCAGAGACCCAGTACTTC
TRBJ1-3 few TRBV7-9 NA CASSLVGKSSGNTIYF TGTGCCAGCAGCTTAGTTGGCAAGAGCTCTGGAAACACCATATATTTT
TRBJ1-1 many TRBV19 NA CASTPGALNTEAFF TGTGCCAGTACCCCGGGCGCGTTGAACACTGAAGCTTTCTTT
TRBJ2-5 NA TRBV10-2 TRBD2 CASSESSGVPLETQYF TGCGCCAGCAGTGAGTCTAGCGGGGTCCCGCTTGAGACCCAGTACTTC
TRBJ2-7 many TRBV7-2 TRBD1 CASSNPGQAVEQYF TGTGCCAGCAGCAATCCGGGACAGGCCGTTGAGCAGTACTTC
TRBJ2-7 NA TRBV7-3 NA CASSIRVNEQYF TGTGCCAGCAGCATCAGGGTAAACGAGCAGTACTTC
TRBJ2-3 few TRBV19 NA CATSLGHTQYF TGTGCCACCTCGCTGGGACATACGCAGTATTTT
TRBJ1-2 NA TRBV7-2 NA CASSLRGTDPTNYGYTF TGTGCCAGCAGCTTACGGGGAACCGACCCGACTAACTATGGCTACACCTTC
TRBJ2-2 NA TRBV12-3/TRBV12-4 TRBD2 CASSLPGLAPPDTGELFF TGTGCCAGCAGTTTACCGGGACTAGCTCCCCCGGACACCGGGGAGCTGTTTTTT
TRBJ2-7 many TRBV15 NA CATSRERVSVYEQYF TGTGCCACCAGCAGAGAAAGGGTTTCAGTTTACGAGCAGTACTTC
TRBJ1-2 NA TRBV5-6 NA CASSGRTDPSCYTF TGTGCCAGCAGCGGGAGGACAGACCCTTCATGCTACACCTTC
TRBJ2-4 NA TRBV5-1 NA CASSLYEGTKNIQYF TGCGCCAGCAGCTTGTACGAGGGAACCAAAAACATTCAGTACTTC
TRBJ1-2 NA TRBV5-1 NA CASSSDRSAGGGYTF TGCGCCAGCAGCAGCGACAGATCCGCTGGCGGTGGCTACACCTTC
TRBJ1-3 many TRBV7-2 TRBD1 CASSLYPGQGSNTIYF TGTGCCAGCAGCTTGTATCCGGGACAGGGGTCAAACACCATATATTTT
TRBJ2-3 NA TRBV6-1 TRBD2 CASSEQSGGALDTQYF TGTGCCAGCAGTGAACAGAGCGGGGGGGCCTTAGATACGCAGTATTTT
TRBJ1-2 few TRBV12-5 NA CASGLVPIYGYTF TGTGCTAGTGGTTTGGTACCGATCTATGGCTACACCTTC
TRBJ2-1 NA TRBV20-1 TRBD1 CSARVPGQGYNEQFF TGCAGTGCTAGGGTCCCGGGACAGGGCTACAATGAGCAGTTCTTC
TRBJ2-1 many TRBV12-3/TRBV12-4 TRBD2 CASSGTSGAQSLYNEQFF TGTGCCAGCAGTGGGACTAGCGGGGCCCAAAGCCTTTACAATGAGCAGTTCTTC
TRBJ2-3 many TRBV7-2 NA CASRDLGPDTQYF TGTGCCAGCAGGGATCTAGGCCCAGATACGCAGTATTTT
TRBJ1-1 NA TRBV20-1 NA CSAPRQAVGPEAFF TGCAGTGCTCCGCGACAGGCCGTGGGGCCTGAAGCTTTCTTT
TRBJ1-1 NA TRBV5-1 NA CASSPATGNTEAFF TGCGCCAGCAGCCCCGCGACAGGTAACACTGAAGCTTTCTTT
TRBJ1-6 many TRBV7-6 NA CASSPRAGGSSYNSPLHF TGTGCCAGCAGCCCCAGGGCGGGGGGGAGCTCCTATAATTCACCCCTCCACTTT
TRBJ1-3 many TRBV7-9 NA CASSLALRTAGNTIYF TGTGCCAGCAGCTTAGCGCTCAGGACCGCCGGAAACACCATATATTTT
TRBJ2-1 NA TRBV27 NA CASRTTDREGNEQFF TGTGCCAGCAGGACAACGGACAGGGAGGGCAATGAGCAGTTCTTC
TRBJ2-3 NA TRBV27 TRBD1 CASSFFPRDREYVTDTQYF TGTGCCAGCAGTTTTTTTCCTCGGGACAGGGAATATGTCACAGATACGCAGTATTTT
TRBJ2-1 NA TRBV25-1 TRBD2 CASSDPGLAGGSSYNEQFF TGTGCTAGCAGTGACCCGGGACTAGCGGGGGGGAGCTCCTACAATGAGCAGTTCTTC
TRBJ1-1 NA TRBV28 NA CASKGGASRGTEAFF TGTGCCAGCAAGGGAGGGGCGTCCCGGGGCACTGAAGCTTTCTTT
TRBJ2-1 NA TRBV6-2/TRBV6-3 NA CASSYFRGRSYNEQFF TGTGCCAGCAGTTACTTTCGCGGCCGCTCCTACAATGAGCAGTTCTTC
TRBJ2-5 NA TRBV7-9 TRBD1 CASSPARTGQETQYF TGTGCCAGCAGCCCTGCGCGGACAGGGCAAGAGACCCAGTACTTC
TRBJ1-3 few TRBV12-3/TRBV12-4 NA CASRSGSGNTIYF TGTGCCAGCAGGTCAGGCTCTGGAAACACCATATATTTT
TRBJ2-3 NA TRBV11-2 TRBD2 CASSLWTSWGRSDTQYF TGTGCCAGCAGCTTATGGACTAGCTGGGGGCGGTCAGATACGCAGTATTTT
TRBJ1-5 NA TRBV27 NA CASRQAGSNQPQHF TGTGCCAGCAGACAGGCAGGGAGCAATCAGCCCCAGCATTTT
TRBJ1-2 few TRBV20-1 NA CSARGGGTYGYTF TGCAGTGCTAGAGGGGGGGGCACCTATGGCTACACCTTC
TRBJ2-3 few TRBV27 NA CASSLTGTPQNTQYF TGTGCCAGCAGTTTAACCGGGACCCCCCAGAATACGCAGTATTTT
TRBJ1-5 many TRBV6-2/TRBV6-3 NA CASSLGAAGQPQHF TGTGCCAGCAGCCTAGGGGCAGCGGGTCAGCCCCAGCATTTT
TRBJ2-3 NA TRBV5-6 TRBD1 CASRATGQKTDTQYF TGTGCCAGCAGGGCGACAGGGCAAAAGACAGATACGCAGTATTTT
TRBJ1-2 NA TRBV29-1 TRBD1 CSVDGTGSDYGYTF TGCAGCGTTGACGGGACAGGGTCTGACTATGGCTACACCTTC
TRBJ1-5 NA TRBV28 TRBD1 CASSLLITPGQGSKNQPQHF TGTGCCAGCAGTCTCCTAATTACTCCGGGACAGGGAAGTAAAAATCAGCCCCAGCATTTT